The 13 T cell receptor beta chains given below trace back to one sample, sequenced in a study of CD8+CD57+ T cells in acquired aplastic anemia. According to the study, genomic DNA was the template for TCR beta VDJ and CDR3 profiling. One entry per CDR3 protein results from TCRdb running MiXCR on the reads. The repertoire holds some 180,000 distinct CDR3 sequences, with roughly half as singletons. The source material was sorted CD4+, CD8+, or CD8+CD57+ T cells (not recorded which) from PBMCs. The receptors shown here come from a human donor in good health.

This clonotype came up many times. The rearrangement links TRBV7-8 to TRBJ1-6; TRBD1 aligns across 7 bases. The CDR3 has 14 residues. Germline V gene sequence: CDR1 SGHVS, CDR2 FQNEAQ. J gave up 10 bases and V 5 bases, and 8 bases lay outside the gene matches. CDR3 amino acids: CASSPRQGASPLHF. The DNA for the CDR3 is TGTGCCAGCAGCCCTAGACAGGGCGCGTCACCCCTCCACTTT.

The gene calls are TRBV2 and TRBJ2-7; weak D call: TRBD2 (6 bases). Trimming left V 7 bases short and J 3 bases short, with 16 bases between. Germline CDR1 reads SNHLY; CDR2 reads FYNNEI. The CDR3 consists of 14 residues. CDR3 in amino acids: CASKPPGGIYEQYF. CDR3 nucleotide sequence: TGTGCCAGCAAACCCCCCGGGGGTATCTACGAGCAGTACTTC.

As for this clonotype: Its ends do not fully match the called genes, so a read error is possible. J is TRBJ1-1 and V is TRBV10-3, with 8 bases lining up with TRBD1. The length of the CDR3 is 14 residues. Germline lookup yields CDR1 ENHRY and CDR2 SYGVKD. CDR3 residues: CAISGTGANTEAFF. CDR3 coding DNA: TGTGCCATCAGCGGGACAGGAGCGAACACTGAAGCTTTTTTT.

To note about this clonotype: Here the CDR3 omits its conserved ending phenylalanine or tryptophan, so a read error is the likely source. This sequence joins TRBV19 and TRBJ2-1; D is undetermined. Germline V gene data show CDR1 as LNHDA and CDR2 as SQIVND (reference sequence). This CDR3 comprises 11 residues. The CDR3 loop is CASSRKNGQFS. CDR3 nucleotide sequence: TGTGCCAGTAGTCGCAAGAATGGGCAGTTCTCC.

The V and J genes are TRBV9 and TRBJ1-4; D is unclear. Looked up from germline, CDR1 is SGDLS and CDR2 is YYNGEE. The CDR3 consists of 15 residues. V was cut by 3 bases and J by 2 bases, with 11 bases left in between. The CDR3 DNA reads as TGTGCCAGCAGCGCTCAAAGAGGGACTAATGAAAAACTGTTTTTT. It is translated as CASSAQRGTNEKLFF.

The rearrangement joins TRBV2 to TRBJ2-3; D is unclear. Germline CDR1 SNHLY, CDR2 FYNNEI. The CDR3 is 13 amino acids. V was pared by 7 bases and J by 4 bases, with 12 bases between. The CDR3 spells CASMGRRSDTQYF. The CDR3, as DNA: TGTGCCAGCATGGGCCGAAGGTCAGATACGCAGTATTTT.

The V gene is TRBV11-2, the J gene TRBJ2-3; either TRBD1 or TRBD2 may fit D (6 bases each). The CDR3 is 17 residues long. Germline V lookup: CDR1 SGHAT, CDR2 FQNNGV. V was clipped by 5 bases and J by 2 bases, with 20 bases between them. The CDR3 DNA follows: TGTGCCAGCAGCCCCTTTAGAGGGGGACTCAACACAGATACGCAGTATTTT. Amino acid sequence: CASSPFRGGLNTDTQYF. The full variable domain, in which reference TRBV11-2 and TRBJ2-3 provide the parts outside the CDR3, is EAGVAQSPRYKIIEKRQSVAFWCNPISGHATLYWYQQILGQGPKLLIQFQNNGVVDDSQLPKDRFSAERLKGVDSTLKIQPAKLEDSAVYLCASSPFRGGLNTDTQYFGPGTRLTVL.

This clonotype was seen repeatedly, ten times or more. The chain has TRBV27 and TRBJ1-5; the D gene is possibly TRBD1 (6 bases). CDR1 is MNHEY and CDR2 is SMNVEV in the germline V gene (reference sequence). This CDR3 has 13 residues. V was pared by 8 bases and J by 4 bases, with 12 bases between. The CDR3 nucleotides are TGTGCCAGCTGGGCCAGGGGAAATCAGCCCCAGCATTTT. Translation gives CASWARGNQPQHF.

This clonotype has ten or more counts. The V call is TRBV20-1, the J call TRBJ2-1; TRBD2 might be the D (5 bases). The CDR3 length is 15 residues. Germline loops: CDR1 DFQATT, CDR2 SNEGSKA (reference sequence). The V gene lost 1 base and the J gene lost 7 bases, with 17 bases spanning the gap. The CDR3 DNA is TGCAGTGCTAGAGGGGCCGGACGGACTCAAAATGAGCAGTTCTTC. Translation gives CSARGAGRTQNEQFF.

This clonotype was detected many times. The chain carries TRBV12-3 or TRBV12-4 and TRBJ1-1; D is unresolved. CDR3 size: 13 residues. Trimming pared 6 bases from V and 4 bases from J, leaving 12 bases between. The CDR3 DNA is TGTGCCAGCAGGCCTCCTGGGCGCACTGAAGCTTTCTTT. Its translation is CASRPPGRTEAFF.

This clonotype was found many times. The chain links TRBV20-1 to TRBJ2-3, with TRBD2 identical over 8 bases. Germline V lookup: CDR1 DFQATT, CDR2 SNEGSKA (reference sequence). The V segment lost 5 bases and the J segment 6 bases; nucleotides outside the gene matches: 16. The CDR3 sequence is 16 residues long. CDR3: CSALRALAGYIDTQYF. CDR3 DNA: TGCAGTGCTCTTAGGGCCTTAGCGGGATACATCGATACGCAGTATTTT.

This clonotype was seen many times. This rearrangement joins TRBV29-1 to TRBJ1-1; a weak D match, TRBD1 (6 bases). There are 14 residues in the CDR3. In germline, CDR1 is SQVTM, CDR2 ANQGSEA. Deletions cut 6 bases from V and 3 bases from J, with 17 bases between. CDR3 nucleotide sequence: TGCAGCGTCCCCGGGTACAGGGTACACACTGAAGCTTTCTTT. Amino acids: CSVPGYRVHTEAFF.

The count of this clonotype is one. This chain links TRBV10-3 with TRBJ2-1, with unresolved D. Germline CDR1 and CDR2: ENHRY and SYGVKD. The ends were cut back, 7 bases at V and 1 base at J, with 8 bases in the middle. The CDR3 is 13 residues long. Written as DNA, the CDR3 is TGTGCCATCACTAGAGAGTCCTACAATGAGCAGTTCTTC. Residues: CAITRESYNEQFF.